The 2 T cell receptor beta chains below come from one sample, sequenced in a study of T cell responses to AZD1222 COVID-19 vaccine (dated by TCRdb to the early 2020s). Libraries were constructed by the immunoSEQ multiplex PCR assay. TCRdb obtained this table from immuneACCESS and retained in-frame rearrangements with V and J assigned. These tables miss some clones; where compared with another copy, unresolved V genes account for less than half of the shortfall, and the remainder is unexplained. Recorded for this sample are more than 100,000 clones; roughly 85% of them occurred a single time. The ten largest clonotypes hold roughly 8.7% of the sample. The sample's time point, from its label and the paper: about 28 days (+/-7) after the second vaccine dose. What the treatment or condition label conveys for this sample: meningococcal conjugate vaccine given as trial control. The sample in question was peripheral blood, obtained 28 days after the second dose of the MenACWY control vaccine. These receptors came from an adult who received the MenACWY meningococcal vaccine as a control.

The chain carries TRBV5-1 and TRBJ1-1; 7 bases agree with TRBD1. Germline CDR1 is SGHRS and CDR2 is YFSETQ. V shed 4 bases, J shed 7 bases, and the junction held 7 bases outside the gene matches. The CDR3 is 13 residues long. The CDR3 protein is CASSQIQGHEAFF. CDR3 nucleotides: TGCGCCAGCAGCCAAATACAGGGGCATGAAGCTTTCTTT.

The rearrangement links TRBV6-5 to TRBJ1-2; TRBD1 matches at 9 bases. CDR3 size: 15 residues. J gave up 1 base and V 6 bases, and 6 bases lay outside the gene matches. CDR1 and CDR2 from the germline V gene are MNHEY and SVGAGI. The CDR3 loop is CASSPGTGINYGYTF. In DNA, the CDR3 is TGTGCCAGCAGCCCCGGGACAGGGATTAACTATGGCTACACCTTC.